The 12 T cell receptor beta chains in this list originate from one sample, sequenced in a study of blood T cell repertoires in COVID-19. Assay used: immunoSEQ multiplex PCR; TCRdb lists only in-frame clones, some missing. Of 100,000 to 150,000 clones in the sample, 60% to 80% were seen once. Sequenced: peripheral blood. These receptors all stem from a man aged 60-69 years with acute or convalescent COVID-19.

This clone has only a few counts. The V gene is TRBV30, the J gene TRBJ1-5; 8 bases fit TRBD1. The CDR3 is 16 amino acids. Germline V gene lookup returns CDR1 GTSNPN and CDR2 SVGIG (reference sequence). V lost 2 bases to trimming and J lost 4 bases; unmatched junction nucleotides: 10. In nucleotides, the CDR3 is TGTGCCTGGAGTCCAGCAGGGGGCTGGGGGAATCAGCCCCAGCATTTT. Protein product: CAWSPAGGWGNQPQHF.

The chain recombines TRBV4-2 with TRBJ2-1; TRBD1 matches 7 bases. Germline CDR1 is LGHNA and CDR2 is YNFKEQ. The CDR3 sequence is 15 residues long. J was trimmed by 0 bases and V by 5 bases; bases with no gene match: 4. The CDR3 spells CASSGAGGSYNEQFF. Here the CDR3 DNA reads TGTGCCAGCAGCGGGGCAGGGGGCTCCTACAATGAGCAGTTCTTC.

This clone came up a few times. The chain combines TRBV10-3 with TRBJ2-1, with 10 bases lining up with TRBD2. The germline CDR1 and CDR2 sequences are ENHRY and SYGVKD. There are 14 residues in the CDR3. V shed 5 bases and J 9 bases; nucleotides not matched to a gene: 7. CDR3 residues: CAISSGRGLGEQFF. Here the CDR3 DNA reads TGTGCCATCAGTAGCGGGAGGGGTCTGGGTGAGCAGTTCTTC.

This chain links TRBV10-2 with TRBJ2-7; 13 nucleotides agree with TRBD2. The V segment lost 2 bases and the J segment 9 bases; nucleotides outside the gene matches: 7. CDR1 and CDR2 (germline): WSHSY, SAAADI. CDR3 length: 15 residues. The DNA of the CDR3 is TGCGCCAGCAGTGAGCAGGGACTAGCGGGAACGGGGCAGTACTTC. This translates into CASSEQGLAGTGQYF.

The genes are TRBV2 and TRBJ1-5; D might be TRBD1 (5 bases). Germline loops: CDR1 SNHLY, CDR2 FYNNEI. V was clipped by 3 bases and J by 5 bases, with 14 bases between them. The CDR3 is made up of 15 amino acids. CDR3 DNA: TGTGCCAGCAGTGAGGGGGGTAGGGAGGATCAGCCCCAGCATTTT. This codes for CASSEGGREDQPQHF.

The chain has TRBV5-1 and TRBJ2-1; 9 bases are shared with TRBD1. Germline CDR1 is SGHRS and CDR2 is YFSETQ. CDR3 length: 15 residues. V shed 2 bases, J shed 8 bases, and the junction held 8 bases outside the gene matches. CDR3: CASSFPGTGRYEQFF. CDR3 nucleotide sequence: TGCGCCAGCAGCTTCCCCGGGACAGGGAGGTATGAGCAGTTCTTC.

The chain couples TRBV9 to TRBJ2-3, with 12 nucleotides matching TRBD2. The CDR3 contains 21 residues. V trimming: 3 bases; J trimming: 4 bases; junction bases outside the gene matches: 21. CDR1 SGDLS and CDR2 YYNGEE come from the germline V gene. As DNA, the CDR3 is TGTGCCAGCAGCGACCCGGTGGTGCGACTAGCGGGAGTTGGTGGGCCAGATACGCAGTATTTT. This encodes CASSDPVVRLAGVGGPDTQYF. The variable domain in full, with the rest retrieved from reference TRBV9 and TRBJ2-3, is DSGVTQTPKHLITATGQRVTLRCSPRSGDLSVYWYQQSLDQGLQFLIQYYNGEERAKGNILERFSAQQFPDLHSELNLSSLELGDSALYFCASSDPVVRLAGVGGPDTQYFGPGTRLTVL.

The chain combines TRBV30 with TRBJ2-1; TRBD2 agrees at 11 bases. CDR1 GTSNPN and CDR2 SVGIG come from the germline V gene (reference sequence). V shed 4 bases and J 7 bases; nucleotides not matched to a gene: 15. This CDR3 has 17 residues. For the CDR3, the DNA is TGTGCCTGGACCCCCACCAAACTAGCGGGAGTAAATAATGAGCAGTTCTTC. Protein product: CAWTPTKLAGVNNEQFF.

This clone was seen a few times. In the same sample, other DNA sequences code for this CDR3. J is TRBJ2-7 and V is TRBV10-2, with 11 bases that match TRBD2. After removal of 5 bases from V and 4 bases from J, the junction contained 4 bases not matched to a gene. Germline CDR1 is WSHSY and CDR2 is SAAADI. CDR3 length: 14 residues. As DNA, the CDR3 is TGCGCCAGCAGTTTAGCGGGAGGGCCATACGAGCAGTACTTC. Amino acid sequence: CASSLAGGPYEQYF.

The rearrangement links TRBV19 to TRBJ2-1; D is uncertain. V lost 6 bases and J 3 bases, leaving 12 bases between the germline ends. The CDR3 is made up of 14 amino acids. Germline V lookup: CDR1 LNHDA, CDR2 SQIVND (reference sequence). CDR3 protein: CASSRKNRYNEQFF. The CDR3 DNA follows: TGTGCCAGTAGCCGTAAAAATCGCTACAATGAGCAGTTCTTC.

This clone was picked up a small number of times. This chain links TRBV20-1 with TRBJ2-3, with 10 nucleotides matching TRBD2. Germline V gene sequence: CDR1 DFQATT, CDR2 SNEGSKA (reference sequence). Losses at the gene ends were 3 bases for V and 0 bases for J; bases not matched to a gene: 3. This CDR3 has 15 amino acids. The CDR3 region is CSASSGGRSTDTQYF. As DNA, the CDR3 is TGCAGTGCTAGTAGCGGGGGGCGGAGCACAGATACGCAGTATTTT.

This clone was seen only once. The chain joins TRBV27 to TRBJ2-7; D gene uncertain. CDR1 is MNHEY, CDR2 SMNVEV, per germline (reference sequence). V lost 0 bases and J 1 base, leaving 16 bases between the germline ends. This CDR3 contains 17 residues. For the CDR3, the DNA is TGTGCCAGCAGTTTATCCGGTTACCGAACCGATTCCTACGAGCAGTACTTC. Its translation: CASSLSGYRTDSYEQYF.